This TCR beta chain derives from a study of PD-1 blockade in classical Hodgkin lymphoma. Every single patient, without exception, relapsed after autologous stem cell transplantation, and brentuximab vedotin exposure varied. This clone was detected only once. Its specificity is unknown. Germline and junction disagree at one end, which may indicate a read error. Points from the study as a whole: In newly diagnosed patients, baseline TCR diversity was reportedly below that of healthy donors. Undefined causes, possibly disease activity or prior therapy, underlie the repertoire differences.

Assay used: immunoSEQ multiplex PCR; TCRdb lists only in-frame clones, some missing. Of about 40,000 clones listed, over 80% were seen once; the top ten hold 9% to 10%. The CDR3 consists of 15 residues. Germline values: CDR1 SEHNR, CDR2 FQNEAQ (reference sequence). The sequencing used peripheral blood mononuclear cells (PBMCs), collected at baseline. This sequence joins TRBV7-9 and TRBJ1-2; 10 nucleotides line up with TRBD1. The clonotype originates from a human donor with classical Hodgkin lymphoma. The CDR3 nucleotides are TGTGTCAGCAGCTTAGCGTCAGGACAGGGGGATGGCTACACCTTC. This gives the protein CVSSLASGQGDGYTF.